This T cell receptor beta chain was recovered during a study of patients and donors after allogeneic stem cell transplantation. This clonotype came up a few times. Germline CDR1 GTSNPN, CDR2 SVGIG (reference sequence). V shed 5 bases and J shed 5 bases, with 6 bases lying between them. The CDR3 consists of 10 residues. Each CDR3 protein gets one entry after TCRdb re-called the RT-PCR reads with MiXCR. The top ten clones hold 7.2% of a sample with approximately 410,000 distinct CDR3 sequences, roughly 16% of them seen once. The sample consisted of blood, either unsorted or a sorted T cell fraction (not recorded which). This chain joins TRBV30 and TRBJ2-5; D is undetermined. This sequence originates from a human donor who was either an allogeneic HSCT recipient or a stem cell or donor lymphocyte infusion donor (not recorded which). It is not recorded whose cells these are; they may come from a transplant donor. CDR3 DNA: TGTGCCTGGGCATCCGAGACCCAGTACTTC. The encoded protein is CAWASETQYF.